A single sample is the source of the 18 T cell receptor beta chains below, sequenced in a study of cytomegalovirus exposure and HLA in healthy donors. TCRdb's copy holds only in-frame clones and misses some; the assay was immunoSEQ multiplex PCR. This table holds fewer than 200,000 clones, approximately 86% found once. Input material: PBMCs. The receptors shown here come from a man between 18 and 35 years old in good health and CMV-seropositive.

The chain links TRBV27 to TRBJ2-5; D gene ambiguous. In germline, CDR1 is MNHEY, CDR2 SMNVEV (reference sequence). The V end was cut by 5 bases, the J end by 2 bases, with 15 bases between. The CDR3 spans 15 residues. The CDR3 region is CASSPLSSLQETQYF. CDR3 nucleotide sequence: TGTGCCAGCAGTCCCCTCTCGTCGCTACAAGAGACCCAGTACTTC.

The J gene is TRBJ1-1, the V gene TRBV9, with D possibly TRBD1 on 5 matching bases. CDR1 and CDR2 (germline): SGDLS, YYNGEE. Trimming removed 7 bases from V and 6 bases from J, with 10 bases in between. CDR3 size: 11 residues. The CDR3 region is CASGGGAEAFF. CDR3 nucleotides: TGTGCCAGCGGGGGGGGAGCTGAAGCTTTCTTT. The full variable domain, completed using reference TRBV9 and TRBJ1-1, is DSGVTQTPKHLITATGQRVTLRCSPRSGDLSVYWYQQSLDQGLQFLIQYYNGEERAKGNILERFSAQQFPDLHSELNLSSLELGDSALYFCASGGGAEAFFGQGTRLTVV.

In this sample, this clone turned up once. The V call is TRBV6-5, the J call TRBJ1-4; D is ambiguous. V was trimmed by 6 bases and J by 2 bases, leaving 10 bases between them. CDR3 length equals 14 residues. In germline, CDR1 is MNHEY, CDR2 SVGAGI. This chain's CDR3 is CASSSGGTNEKLFF. DNA of the CDR3: TGTGCCAGCAGCTCGGGAGGCACTAATGAAAAACTGTTTTTT.

This clone showed up just once. The chain carries TRBV18 and TRBJ1-1; tentatively, D is TRBD1 (5 bases). Looked up from germline, CDR1 is KGHSH and CDR2 is LQKENI. Trimming stripped 4 bases from V and 4 bases from J, with 16 bases between. The length of the CDR3 is 15 residues. The CDR3 nucleotides read TGTGCCAGCTCACTCGGGGGGGGATTAAGCACTGAAGCTTTCTTT. Translating gives CASSLGGGLSTEAFF.

This chain uses TRBV29-1 with TRBJ2-2; 7 positions agree with TRBD1. This CDR3 has 13 amino acids. Germline-derived CDR1 and CDR2 are SQVTM and ANQGSEA. The J segment lost 6 bases and the V segment lost 6 bases, leaving 7 bases of the junction unmatched. The CDR3 spells CSVQLQGSGELFF. Here the CDR3 DNA reads TGCAGCGTCCAGTTACAGGGGTCCGGGGAGCTGTTTTTT.

This clone was picked up one time. The chain recombines TRBV27 with TRBJ1-5, with D hard to call. Germline V gene sequence: CDR1 MNHEY, CDR2 SMNVEV (reference sequence). The CDR3 is made up of 12 amino acids. Between the trimmed V and J ends, which lost 5 bases and 9 bases, there was a span of 11 bases. The CDR3 bases are TGTGCCAGCAGTCAGACACCCCCGCCCCAGCATTTT. Amino acids: CASSQTPPPQHF.

The V and J genes are TRBV18 and TRBJ1-1; no firm D call. V lost 4 bases, J lost 3 bases, and 12 bases lay in between. CDR3 length: 14 residues. Germline CDR1 reads KGHSH; CDR2 reads LQKENI. CDR3: CASSQTSRDTEAFF. CDR3 nucleotide sequence: TGTGCCAGCTCACAAACGTCTCGGGACACTGAAGCTTTCTTT.

This clone occurred many times. This chain joins TRBV15 and TRBJ2-1; D unclear. The CDR3 covers 14 residues. Trimming stripped 3 bases from V and 9 bases from J, with 15 bases between. The germline gives CDR1 LNHNV, CDR2 YYDKDF (reference sequence). The CDR3 sequence: CATSRENAVSEQFF. The DNA of the CDR3 is TGTGCCACCAGCAGGGAGAACGCCGTGAGTGAGCAGTTCTTC.

This sequence joins TRBV11-2 and TRBJ2-7, with TRBD2 matching over 10 bases. Per germline, CDR1 SGHAT and CDR2 FQNNGV. This CDR3 has 15 amino acids. Germline trimming cut 1 base from V and 5 bases from J; bases unmatched to any gene: 5. CDR3 coding DNA: TGTGCCAGCAGCTTAGTGGCTAGCGGGAGCCACGAGCAGTACTTC. It codes for CASSLVASGSHEQYF. Based on the CDR3 plus reference TRBV11-2 and TRBJ2-7, the full variable domain is EAGVAQSPRYKIIEKRQSVAFWCNPISGHATLYWYQQILGQGPKLLIQFQNNGVVDDSQLPKDRFSAERLKGVDSTLKIQPAKLEDSAVYLCASSLVASGSHEQYFGPGTRLTVT.

V is TRBV28 and J is TRBJ2-3; TRBD2 is a possible D gene (6 bases). Germline CDR1 reads MDHEN; CDR2 reads SYDVKM. The CDR3 extends over 15 amino acids. The V and J ends lost 5 bases and 0 bases respectively, with 12 bases between them. The CDR3 is CASSGGRRSTDTQYF. DNA for the CDR3: TGTGCCAGCAGTGGAGGGAGAAGAAGCACAGATACGCAGTATTTT. The complete variable domain, with remaining parts taken from reference TRBV28 and TRBJ2-3, reads DVKVTQSSRYLVKRTGEKVFLECVQDMDHENMFWYRQDPGLGLRLIYFSYDVKMKEKGDIPEGYSVSREKKERFSLILESASTNQTSMYLCASSGGRRSTDTQYFGPGTRLTVL.

The genes are TRBV29-1 and TRBJ2-2; 8 nucleotides agree with TRBD2. The CDR3 spans 14 residues. In germline, CDR1 is SQVTM, CDR2 ANQGSEA. V was clipped by 4 bases and J by 4 bases; unmatched bases: 5. CDR3 region: CSVGGSGITGELFF. The CDR3 DNA is TGCAGCGTTGGGGGTAGCGGGATCACCGGGGAGCTGTTTTTT.

The chain joins TRBV19 to TRBJ2-7, with 8 positions matching TRBD1. The CDR3 has 16 amino acids. The V gene's germline CDR1 is LNHDA and CDR2 SQIVND (reference sequence). The junction had 10 bases not matched to a gene; V was cut back by 1 base and J by 5 bases. The CDR3 loop reads CASSIALDRVGDEQYF. CDR3 sequence (DNA): TGTGCCAGTAGTATAGCCCTGGACAGGGTTGGAGACGAGCAGTACTTC.

This rearrangement joins TRBV30 to TRBJ2-7; tentatively, D is TRBD1 (5 bases). Germline lookup yields CDR1 GTSNPN and CDR2 SVGIG (reference sequence). CDR3 length: 13 amino acids. The V gene lost 2 bases and the J gene lost 2 bases, with 10 bases spanning the gap. The CDR3 nucleotides are TGTGCCTGGAGTACAGGCCTCCCCTACGAGCAGTACTTC. It specifies CAWSTGLPYEQYF.

This rearrangement joins TRBV7-2 to TRBJ1-5, with D possibly matching TRBD1 (6 bases). The CDR3 loop spans 16 amino acids. Trimming stripped 5 bases from V and 5 bases from J, with 19 bases between. From germline, CDR1 is SGHTA and CDR2 FQGNSA. The CDR3 loop is CASSVSTGTADQPQHF. The CDR3 DNA reads TGTGCCAGCAGCGTATCAACAGGGACGGCGGATCAGCCCCAGCATTTT. The whole variable domain, filled in from reference TRBV7-2 and TRBJ1-5, reads GAGVSQSPSNKVTEKGKDVELRCDPISGHTALYWYRQSLGQGLEFLIYFQGNSAPDKSGLPSDRFSAERTGGSVSTLTIQRTQQEDSAVYLCASSVSTGTADQPQHFGDGTRLSIL.

This chain connects TRBV19 to TRBJ2-1; 7 bases match TRBD2. V shed 7 bases, J shed 15 bases, and the junction held 6 bases outside the gene matches. The germline V gene has CDR1 LNHDA and CDR2 SQIVND (reference sequence). The CDR3 totals 10 residues. In DNA, the CDR3 is TGTGCCAGTATGGGAGGGAGTATGTTCTTC. Translating it yields CASMGGSMFF.

This clone is a singleton in its sample. The genes are TRBV7-9 and TRBJ1-2; D possibly corresponds to TRBD1 (6 bases). This CDR3 is built from 14 residues. From germline, CDR1 is SEHNR and CDR2 FQNEAQ (reference sequence). The V gene lost 5 bases and the J gene lost 6 bases, with 16 bases spanning the gap. Here the CDR3 DNA reads TGTGCCAGCAGCCGACAAGGGGGACGGAATGGCTACACCTTC. It specifies CASSRQGGRNGYTF. Filled out from reference TRBV7-9 and TRBJ1-2, the complete variable domain reads DTGVSQNPRHKITKRGQNVTFRCDPISEHNRLYWYRQTLGQGPEFLTYFQNEAQLEKSRLLSDRFSAERPKGSFSTLEIQRTEQGDSAMYLCASSRQGGRNGYTFGSGTRLTVV.

This clone was seen more than once but under ten times. The rearrangement joins TRBV7-8 to TRBJ2-5; tentatively, D is TRBD2 (5 bases). The V end lost 6 bases, the J end lost 0 bases, and 5 bases lay between the germline ends. Germline CDR1 reads SGHVS; CDR2 reads FQNEAQ. The CDR3 covers 12 residues. CDR3 sequence: CASRRDQETQYF. The DNA of the CDR3 is TGTGCCAGCAGGAGGGACCAAGAGACCCAGTACTTC.

The chain is built from TRBV19 and TRBJ2-3; 10 bases are shared with TRBD2. Germline-derived CDR1 and CDR2 are LNHDA and SQIVND (reference sequence). The V segment lost 5 bases and the J segment 3 bases; nucleotides outside the gene matches: 14. The CDR3 totals 18 residues. The CDR3 nucleotides read TGTGCCAGTAGTGGGGCTAGCGGGAGTTTTAGAGAAACAGATACGCAGTATTTT. Translated: CASSGASGSFRETDTQYF.